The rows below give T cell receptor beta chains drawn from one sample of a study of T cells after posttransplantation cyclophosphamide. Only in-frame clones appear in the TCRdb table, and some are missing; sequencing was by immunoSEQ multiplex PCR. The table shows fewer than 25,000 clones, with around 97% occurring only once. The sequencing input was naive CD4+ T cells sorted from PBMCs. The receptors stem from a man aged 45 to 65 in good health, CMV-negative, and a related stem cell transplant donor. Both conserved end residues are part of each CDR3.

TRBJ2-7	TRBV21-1	CASSEIQGANTYEQYF
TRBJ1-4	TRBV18	CASSPGGEGEKLFF
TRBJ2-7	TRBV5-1	CASSERTGGRYEQYF
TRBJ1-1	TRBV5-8	CASSWSQVTEAFF
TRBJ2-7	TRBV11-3	CASSLSGTGPYEQYF
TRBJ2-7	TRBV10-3	CAIGRSVRGARSSSYEQYF
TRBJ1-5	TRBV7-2	CASSLGGQPQHF
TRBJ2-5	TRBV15	CATSRRTGPAGETQYF
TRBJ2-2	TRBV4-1	CASSHIGQRTGELFF
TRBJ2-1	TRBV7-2	CASSLGGGWYEQFF
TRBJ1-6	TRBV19	CASGLPGTGSSPLHF
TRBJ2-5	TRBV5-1	CASSLGDRAQETQYF
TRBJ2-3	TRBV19	CASSPTGVRDTQYF
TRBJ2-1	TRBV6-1	CASSEAGGLAGPEQFF
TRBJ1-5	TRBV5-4	CASSLGGGYSNQPQHF
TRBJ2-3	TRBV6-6	CASRTPGQGTDTQYF
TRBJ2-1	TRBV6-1	CASSVRLAGGNNEQFF
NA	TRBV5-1	CASSLGLAFVYEQYF
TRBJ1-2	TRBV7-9	CASSPHAGNYGYTF
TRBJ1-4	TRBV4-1	CASSRPDRGLEKLFF
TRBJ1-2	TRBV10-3	CAISESTSWQGYGYTF
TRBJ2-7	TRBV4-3	CASSQVRASYEQYF
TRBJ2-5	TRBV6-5	CASSYRTSREETQYF
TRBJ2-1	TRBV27	CASSPAKLAGDDNEQFF